This is a list of T cell receptor beta chains from one sample in a study of patients and donors after allogeneic stem cell transplantation. TCRdb fed the RT-PCR reads into MiXCR, producing one record per CDR3 protein. Of about 960,000 distinct CDR3 sequences listed, about 20% are singletons. Sequencing used blood, either unsorted or a sorted T cell fraction (not recorded which). The receptors originated from a human donor who was either an allogeneic HSCT recipient or a stem cell or donor lymphocyte infusion donor (not recorded which). It is not recorded whose cells these are; they may come from a transplant donor. The CDR3 runs from the conserved cysteine through the conserved F or W. Each record gives: J gene, V gene, clone size, D gene, CDR3 DNA, CDR3 protein. D genes are given only for firm matches. Expanded clones get a size class; other rows say once, few or many, or leave the size out.

j_gene: TRBJ2-7; v_gene: TRBV7-8; abundance: few; d_gene: TRBD1; CDR3nt: TGTGCCAGCAGCTCAGACAGGGGGCGACCGTTCTACGAGCAGTACTTC; CDR3aa: CASSSDRGRPFYEQYF
j_gene: TRBJ2-5; v_gene: TRBV7-3; abundance: once; d_gene: -; CDR3nt: TGTGCCAGCAGCTTAACGGTGGCAGACCAAGAGACCCAGTACTTC; CDR3aa: CASSLTVADQETQYF
j_gene: TRBJ2-2; v_gene: TRBV29-1; abundance: -; d_gene: -; CDR3nt: TGCAGCGTCGTCCCGGGAGCCAACACCGGGGAGCTGTTTTTT; CDR3aa: CSVVPGANTGELFF
j_gene: TRBJ2-5; v_gene: TRBV5-1; abundance: -; d_gene: -; CDR3nt: TGCGCCAGCAGCTTAATTCGACAGTCCCAAGAGACCCAGTACTTC; CDR3aa: CASSLIRQSQETQYF
j_gene: TRBJ2-1; v_gene: TRBV7-8; abundance: -; d_gene: -; CDR3nt: TGTGCCAGCAGCTTAATGTTGTTAGGGGGCAATGAGCAGTTCTTC; CDR3aa: CASSLMLLGGNEQFF
j_gene: TRBJ2-7; v_gene: TRBV7-2; abundance: -; d_gene: -; CDR3nt: TGTGCCAGCAGCTTGGACCTCCCTAACGAGCAGTACTTC; CDR3aa: CASSLDLPNEQYF
j_gene: TRBJ1-2; v_gene: TRBV29-1; abundance: -; d_gene: -; CDR3nt: TGCAGCCTGACCGAAGGGAATGGCTACACCTTC; CDR3aa: CSLTEGNGYTF
j_gene: TRBJ1-2; v_gene: TRBV10-3; abundance: -; d_gene: TRBD1; CDR3nt: TGTGTCATCAGTGGCCCTCTCCGGGGACAGCAGTTTGATGGCTACACCTTC; CDR3aa: CVISGPLRGQQFDGYTF
j_gene: TRBJ2-6; v_gene: TRBV12-3/TRBV12-4; abundance: many; d_gene: -; CDR3nt: TGTGCCAGCAGTTTAGTCGGGCCTGGTGGGGCCAACGTCCTGACTTTC; CDR3aa: CASSLVGPGGANVLTF
j_gene: TRBJ1-1; v_gene: TRBV5-1; abundance: few; d_gene: -; CDR3nt: TGCGCCAGCAGCTTGAGGGATGATGAAGCTTTCTTT; CDR3aa: CASSLRDDEAFF
j_gene: TRBJ2-7; v_gene: TRBV3-1; abundance: -; d_gene: TRBD1; CDR3nt: TGTGCCAGCACCCACGGTGGGGGACAGGGTTACTACGAGCAGTACTTC; CDR3aa: CASTHGGGQGYYEQYF
j_gene: TRBJ1-2; v_gene: TRBV6-2/TRBV6-3; abundance: -; d_gene: -; CDR3nt: TGTGCCAGCAGTTCCTTTCGGGGATCTAACTATGGCTACACCTTC; CDR3aa: CASSSFRGSNYGYTF
j_gene: TRBJ1-1; v_gene: TRBV25-1; abundance: -; d_gene: -; CDR3nt: TGTGCCAGCAGAAATCCTCCTACCGCCGAAGCTTTCTTT; CDR3aa: CASRNPPTAEAFF
j_gene: TRBJ2-7; v_gene: TRBV5-1; abundance: -; d_gene: TRBD2; CDR3nt: TGCGCCAGCAGCTCGAAGGGACTAGCGGGAGCCTCCTACGAGCAGTACTTC; CDR3aa: CASSSKGLAGASYEQYF
j_gene: TRBJ1-1; v_gene: TRBV5-1; abundance: few; d_gene: TRBD1; CDR3nt: TGCGCCAGCAGCTTGGGGACAGGGATCGTTTTCTTT; CDR3aa: CASSLGTGIVFF
j_gene: TRBJ2-7; v_gene: TRBV30; abundance: -; d_gene: TRBD1; CDR3nt: TGTGCCTGGAGTGTACTGGGACAGGGTGAGCAGTACTTC; CDR3aa: CAWSVLGQGEQYF
j_gene: TRBJ2-1; v_gene: TRBV5-1; abundance: few; d_gene: TRBD2; CDR3nt: TGCGCCAGCAGCTTGGTACAACGGACTAGCGGCTACAATGAGCAGTTCTTC; CDR3aa: CASSLVQRTSGYNEQFF
j_gene: TRBJ2-1; v_gene: TRBV20-1; abundance: -; d_gene: -; CDR3nt: TGCAGCCCCACAGGGTGGTTGACGGGTGAGCAGTTCTTC; CDR3aa: CSPTGWLTGEQFF
j_gene: TRBJ2-1; v_gene: TRBV5-6; abundance: many; d_gene: -; CDR3nt: TGTGCCAGCAGCTTGTGGGCTCGTGACAATGAGCAGTTCTTC; CDR3aa: CASSLWARDNEQFF
j_gene: TRBJ2-7; v_gene: TRBV5-1; abundance: -; d_gene: -; CDR3nt: TGCGCCAGCAGCTCCTCGGGGGCCGACACCTACGAGCAGTACTTC; CDR3aa: CASSSSGADTYEQYF
j_gene: TRBJ1-1; v_gene: TRBV12-3/TRBV12-4; abundance: many; d_gene: TRBD1; CDR3nt: TGTGCCAGCAGTTTAGGGACAGGGGGCGGGAACACTGAAGCTTTCTTT; CDR3aa: CASSLGTGGGNTEAFF
j_gene: TRBJ1-1; v_gene: TRBV29-1; abundance: few; d_gene: -; CDR3nt: TGCAGCGGAGACGGAGCTTTCTTT; CDR3aa: CSGDGAFF